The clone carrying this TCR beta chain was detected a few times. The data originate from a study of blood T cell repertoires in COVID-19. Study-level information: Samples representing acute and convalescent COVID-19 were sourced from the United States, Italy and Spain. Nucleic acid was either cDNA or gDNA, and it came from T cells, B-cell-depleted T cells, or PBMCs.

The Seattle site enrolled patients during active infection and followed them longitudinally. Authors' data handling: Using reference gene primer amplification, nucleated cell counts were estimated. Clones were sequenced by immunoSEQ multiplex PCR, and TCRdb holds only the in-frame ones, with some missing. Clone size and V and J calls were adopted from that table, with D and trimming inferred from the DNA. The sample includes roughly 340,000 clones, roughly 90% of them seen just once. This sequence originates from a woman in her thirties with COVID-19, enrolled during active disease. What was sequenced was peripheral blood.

As DNA, the CDR3 is TGCAGCGTTGAAACAGGTGACAACTATGGCTACACCTTC. Translation: CSVETGDNYGYTF. This chain links TRBV29-1 with TRBJ1-2, with D perhaps TRBD1 (5 bases). Per germline, CDR1 SQVTM and CDR2 ANQGSEA. V lost 2 bases to trimming and J lost 2 bases, with 9 bases between them. The CDR3 has 13 residues.